The present T cell receptor (beta chain) was sequenced within a study of blood T cell repertoires in COVID-19. Across the study: The study drew acute and convalescent COVID-19 samples from the United States, Italy and Spain. Nucleic acid was either cDNA or gDNA, and it came from T cells, B-cell-depleted T cells, or PBMCs.

Germline CDR1 SGHAT, CDR2 FQDESV (reference sequence). V was clipped by 4 bases and J by 7 bases, with 11 bases between them. CDR3 length equals 14 residues. In the study's own analysis: Nucleated cell number was recorded as an estimate derived from reference gene primer amplification. Sequencing was performed with immunoSEQ multiplex PCR; in TCRdb, only in-frame clones are kept and a portion is missing. That table is the source of V, J and clone size, and D and trimming were worked out from the DNA. Of some 130,000 clones listed, around 87% are singletons. The V gene is TRBV11-1, the J gene TRBJ1-6, with D perhaps matching TRBD1 (6 bases). This TCR was sampled from a man aged 50 to 59 with active COVID-19. The sample consisted of peripheral blood. The CDR3, as DNA: TGTGCCAGCAGCTCCGGGACAACCAATTCACCCCTCCACTTT. It codes for CASSSGTTNSPLHF.